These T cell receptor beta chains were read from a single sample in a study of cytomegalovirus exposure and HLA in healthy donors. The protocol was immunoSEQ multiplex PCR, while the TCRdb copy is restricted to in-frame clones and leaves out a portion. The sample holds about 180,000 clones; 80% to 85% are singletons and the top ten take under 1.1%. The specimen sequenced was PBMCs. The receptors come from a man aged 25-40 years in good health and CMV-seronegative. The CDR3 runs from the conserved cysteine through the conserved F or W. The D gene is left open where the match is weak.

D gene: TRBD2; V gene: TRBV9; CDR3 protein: CASSGDGGVTDTQYF
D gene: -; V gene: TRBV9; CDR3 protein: CASSTHTGTDTQYF
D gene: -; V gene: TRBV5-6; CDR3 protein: CASSLAVRLAVNEQFF
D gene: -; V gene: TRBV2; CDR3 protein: CASSDRGYEQYF
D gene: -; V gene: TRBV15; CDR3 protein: CATSRDLAGNTEAFF
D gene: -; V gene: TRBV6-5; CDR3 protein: CASTKDQREPQHF
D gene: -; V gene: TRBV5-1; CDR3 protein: CASSSDFTDTQYF
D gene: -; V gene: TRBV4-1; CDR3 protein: CASSLAAGQETQYF
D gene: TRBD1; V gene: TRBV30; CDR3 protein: CAWTVAGQPTGNGYTF
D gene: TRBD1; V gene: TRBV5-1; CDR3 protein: CASSSHRGQGTGELFF
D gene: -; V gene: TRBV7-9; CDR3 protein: CASSLAPFGGGGYTF
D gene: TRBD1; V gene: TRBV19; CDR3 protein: CASTTKGQTNQPQHF
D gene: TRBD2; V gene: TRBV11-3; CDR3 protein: CASSLVLAGVAKNIQYF
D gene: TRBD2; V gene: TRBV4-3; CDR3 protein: CASSQVLGLENKNIQYF
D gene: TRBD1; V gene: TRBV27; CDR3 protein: CASSRIRPGQGGWTGELFF
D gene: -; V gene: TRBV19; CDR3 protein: CASSIFDSADYGYTF
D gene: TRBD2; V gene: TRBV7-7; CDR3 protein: CASSYAAGGQYEQYF
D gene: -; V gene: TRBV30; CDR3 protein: CAWSGASFSYNEQFF
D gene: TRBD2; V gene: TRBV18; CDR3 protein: CASSRLAGSGAQYF
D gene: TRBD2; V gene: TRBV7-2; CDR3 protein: CASSLERGAYNEQFF
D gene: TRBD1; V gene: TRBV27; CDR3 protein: CATRDSYYNEQFF
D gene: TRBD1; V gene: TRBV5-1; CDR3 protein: CASSLDPTGADNSPLHF
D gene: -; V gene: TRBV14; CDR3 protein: CASSQVGGLLTEAFF
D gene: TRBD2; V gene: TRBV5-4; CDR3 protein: CAKPGLAGGNTGELFF
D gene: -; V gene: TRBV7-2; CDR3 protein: CASSLVLGELFF
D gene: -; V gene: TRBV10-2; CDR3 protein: CASSARGEYYNEQFF
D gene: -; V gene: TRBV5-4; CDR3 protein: CASSPMGGPDTQYF
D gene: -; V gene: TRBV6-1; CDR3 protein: CASTLYQETQYF
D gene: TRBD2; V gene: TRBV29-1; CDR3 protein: CSVEYGTSGGTGELFF
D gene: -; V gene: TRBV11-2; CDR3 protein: CASSRYLASTSTDTQYF
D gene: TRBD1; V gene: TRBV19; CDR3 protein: CASSIRDRGLGAFF
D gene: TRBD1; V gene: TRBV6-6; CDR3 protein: CASRHGQEAVFF
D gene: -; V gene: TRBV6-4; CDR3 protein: CASSEDRGETQYF
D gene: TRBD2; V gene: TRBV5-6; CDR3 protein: CASSLGRGGPQYF
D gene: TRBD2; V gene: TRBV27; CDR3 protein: CASSLSWQAGGSRVYYEQYF
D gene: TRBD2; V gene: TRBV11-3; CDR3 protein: CASSSLAGFSHNYEQYF
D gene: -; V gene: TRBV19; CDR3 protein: CASSSARGTGYTF
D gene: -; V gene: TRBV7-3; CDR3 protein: CASSLSSGGPQHF
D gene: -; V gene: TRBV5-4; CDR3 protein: CASSLPGISPHEQYF
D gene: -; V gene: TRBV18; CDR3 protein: CASSRTQGSYEQYF
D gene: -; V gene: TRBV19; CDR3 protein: CASSGSGTDTQYF
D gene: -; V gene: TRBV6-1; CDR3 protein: CASSERTAGTPTYEQCF
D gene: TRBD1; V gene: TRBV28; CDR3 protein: CASTVPGQGDTEQYF
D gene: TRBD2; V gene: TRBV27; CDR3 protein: CASRYQRDHNEQFF
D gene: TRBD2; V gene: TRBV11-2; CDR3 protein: CASSLVASGGEQYF
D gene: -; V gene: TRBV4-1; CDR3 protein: CASSPSGGLDTQYF
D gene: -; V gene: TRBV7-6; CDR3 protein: CASTAGQTQETQYF